What follows are 32 T cell receptor beta chains derived from one specimen sequenced in a study of blood T cell repertoires in COVID-19. The data were produced by immunoSEQ multiplex PCR, yet TCRdb's version contains in-frame clones alone and is incomplete. The repertoire holds 100,000 to 150,000 clones, over 80% seen once, with about 2.5% in the top ten. Sequenced sample: peripheral blood. These TCRs come from a man between 50 and 59 years old with active COVID-19.

The chain is built from TRBV5-1 and TRBJ2-5, with D perhaps matching TRBD1 (5 bases). This CDR3 spans 13 amino acids. Germline lookup yields CDR1 SGHRS and CDR2 YFSETQ. V lost 6 bases and J 5 bases, leaving 14 bases between the germline ends. The CDR3, as DNA: TGCGCCAGCAACGCAGGGTCCAGCGAGACCCAGTACTTC. Encoded protein: CASNAGSSETQYF.

The V gene is TRBV4-1, the J gene TRBJ1-1, with 9 bases matching TRBD1. With V trimmed by 3 bases and J by 5 bases, 7 bases remained unmatched. The CDR3 loop spans 15 amino acids. From germline, CDR1 is MGHRA and CDR2 YSYEKL. The CDR3 here is CASSQDRGLRTEAFF. The CDR3 DNA follows: TGCGCCAGCAGCCAGGACAGGGGCCTGAGGACTGAAGCTTTCTTT.

The J gene is TRBJ2-2, the V gene TRBV4-1; TRBD2 is a possible D gene (5 bases). V was pared by 4 bases and J by 4 bases, with 10 bases between. The germline CDR1 and CDR2 sequences are MGHRA and YSYEKL. This CDR3 spans 14 amino acids. This CDR3 is CASSRRAITGELFF. CDR3 bases: TGCGCCAGCAGCCGGCGGGCCATCACCGGGGAGCTGTTTTTT.

CDR3 residues: CASSLWGPGQGARGTEAFF. CDR3 bases: TGCGCCAGCAGCTTGTGGGGGCCGGGACAGGGGGCGCGGGGCACTGAAGCTTTCTTT. This sequence joins TRBV5-1 and TRBJ1-1; 12 positions match TRBD1. CDR3 length: 19 residues. The junction had 14 bases not matched to a gene; V was cut back by 1 base and J by 4 bases. Germline loops: CDR1 SGHRS, CDR2 YFSETQ.

This chain links TRBV11-2 with TRBJ1-2, with D perhaps TRBD1 (5 bases). CDR1 SGHAT and CDR2 FQNNGV come from the germline V gene. The CDR3 extends over 17 amino acids. Trimming shortened V by 5 bases and J by 2 bases, and 21 bases separated the two germline ends. The CDR3 loop is CASSKDGRAGWNYGYTF. The DNA of the CDR3 is TGTGCCAGCAGCAAAGATGGCAGGGCCGGGTGGAACTATGGCTACACCTTC.

This sequence joins TRBV15 and TRBJ2-1; D call uncertain. V lost 5 bases and J lost 4, with 6 bases in between. The germline CDR1 and CDR2 sequences are LNHNV and YYDKDF (reference sequence). This CDR3 has 12 residues. CDR3 DNA sequence: TGTGCCACCAGCCCATCATACAATGAGCAGTTCTTC. The encoded protein is CATSPSYNEQFF. Drawing the rest from reference TRBV15 and TRBJ2-1, the complete variable domain is DAMVIQNPRYQVTQFGKPVTLSCSQTLNHNVMYWYQQKSSQAPKLLFHYYDKDFNNEADTPDNFQSRRPNTSFCFLDIRSPGLGDTAMYLCATSPSYNEQFFGPGTRLTVL.

This clone was picked up one time. V is TRBV5-4 and J is TRBJ2-1; 8 bases match TRBD2. The CDR3 length is 12 residues. Germline CDR1 reads SGHNT; CDR2 reads YYREEE (reference sequence). V lost 5 bases to trimming and J lost 10 bases; unmatched junction nucleotides: 5. This CDR3 is CASSSGGREQFF. CDR3 in DNA: TGTGCCAGCAGTTCGGGGGGGCGGGAGCAGTTCTTC.

The chain joins TRBV18 to TRBJ1-1; 7 nucleotides agree with TRBD1. There are 16 residues in the CDR3. The trim removed 3 bases at V and 0 bases at J, leaving 7 bases unmatched. Germline-derived CDR1 and CDR2 are KGHSH and LQKENI. The CDR3 protein is CASSPMTGPMNTEAFF. CDR3 coding DNA: TGTGCCAGCTCACCTATGACAGGGCCAATGAACACTGAAGCTTTCTTT.

The chain combines TRBV11-2 with TRBJ1-2; 10 bases fit TRBD1. Germline loops: CDR1 SGHAT, CDR2 FQNNGV. Germline trimming cut 1 base from V and 4 bases from J; bases unmatched to any gene: 3. This CDR3 spans 15 amino acids. The CDR3 reads CASSLGQGAVYGYTF. The CDR3 DNA reads TGTGCCAGCAGCTTAGGACAGGGGGCAGTCTATGGCTACACCTTC.

The chain is built from TRBV9 and TRBJ2-5; D is possibly TRBD1 (6 bases). CDR3 size: 14 residues. Trimming pared 4 bases from V and 5 bases from J, leaving 15 bases between. In germline, CDR1 is SGDLS, CDR2 YYNGEE. CDR3 nucleotide sequence: TGTGCCAGCAGCTCCCAGGGTAGGGGGGAGACCCAGTACTTC. This codes for CASSSQGRGETQYF. The complete variable domain, with remaining parts taken from reference TRBV9 and TRBJ2-5, reads DSGVTQTPKHLITATGQRVTLRCSPRSGDLSVYWYQQSLDQGLQFLIQYYNGEERAKGNILERFSAQQFPDLHSELNLSSLELGDSALYFCASSSQGRGETQYFGPGTRLLVL.

This chain joins TRBV4-3 and TRBJ2-3; D is ambiguous. Germline values: CDR1 LGHNA, CDR2 YSLEER. The V end lost 0 bases, the J end lost 6 bases, and 13 bases lay between the germline ends. The CDR3 has 15 residues. CDR3 coding DNA: TGCGCCAGCAGCCAAGATCACCATCGTGCGGATACGCAGTATTTT. It translates to CASSQDHHRADTQYF.

V and J are TRBV25-1 and TRBJ1-1, with a possible D match to TRBD1 (5 bases). The CDR3 is 12 residues long. Trimming took off 5 bases at V and 8 bases at J, with 12 bases between the two ends. Germline V gene data show CDR1 as MGHDK and CDR2 as SYGVNS. This CDR3 reads CASSQMGREAFF. Written as DNA, the CDR3 is TGTGCCAGCAGTCAGATGGGGCGGGAAGCTTTCTTT.

The chain recombines TRBV4-1 with TRBJ2-3; 8 bases match TRBD2. This CDR3 region has 17 residues. V was pared by 0 bases and J by 0 bases, with 5 bases of the junction left unmatched. Per the germline V gene, CDR1 is MGHRA and CDR2 is YSYEKL. The CDR3 is CASSQDRTSGSTDTQYF. CDR3 DNA sequence: TGCGCCAGCAGCCAAGATCGAACTAGCGGAAGCACAGATACGCAGTATTTT.

The J gene is TRBJ2-5, the V gene TRBV11-2, with TRBD2 matching 8 bases. The germline V gene encodes CDR1 SGHAT and CDR2 FQNNGV. The CDR3 has 16 amino acids. V lost 1 base, J lost 1 base, and 5 bases stayed unmatched. CDR3 nucleotides: TGTGCCAGCAGCTTAGTGGGCGGGGGGATCCAAGAGACCCAGTACTTC. It yields the protein CASSLVGGGIQETQYF.

V and J are TRBV7-9 and TRBJ2-5, with 9 bases fitting TRBD1. This CDR3 spans 14 amino acids. V gave up 5 bases and J gave up 5 bases; unmatched junction bases: 6. Germline values: CDR1 SEHNR, CDR2 FQNEAQ (reference sequence). The DNA for the CDR3 is TGTGCCAGCAGCCTACAGGGGGCGCAGGAGACCCAGTACTTC. It codes for CASSLQGAQETQYF.

V usage is TRBV15 and J usage is TRBJ2-1; D gene uncertain. Looked up from germline, CDR1 is LNHNV and CDR2 is YYDKDF (reference sequence). Trimming left V 0 bases short and J 9 bases short, with 9 bases between. The CDR3 has 13 amino acids. The CDR3 DNA is TGTGCCACCAGCAGAGATGTGGTGAGTGAGCAGTTCTTC. Its protein product is CATSRDVVSEQFF.

This rearrangement joins TRBV7-2 to TRBJ2-3; possibly TRBD2 for D (5 bases). In germline, CDR1 is SGHTA, CDR2 FQGNSA. The CDR3 totals 13 residues. V shed 5 bases and J shed 1 base, with 7 bases lying between them. The CDR3 sequence is CASSAGGTDTQYF. CDR3 sequence (DNA): TGTGCCAGCAGCGCCGGGGGCACAGATACGCAGTATTTT.

The chain has TRBV6-5 and TRBJ1-2; 7 bases match TRBD1. The CDR3 loop spans 13 amino acids. Germline V gene data show CDR1 as MNHEY and CDR2 as SVGAGI. Losses at the gene ends were 7 bases for V and 6 bases for J; bases not matched to a gene: 8. CDR3 protein: CASTQGETNGYTF. The CDR3 DNA sequence: TGTGCCAGCACTCAGGGGGAGACAAATGGCTACACCTTC.

This chain uses TRBV3-1 (or the pseudogene TRBV3-2) with TRBJ1-5, with a weak D call TRBD1 (6 bases). Germline CDR1 reads LGHDT; CDR2 reads YNNKEL (reference sequence). The V and J ends lost 0 bases and 4 bases respectively, with 7 bases between them. This CDR3 has 14 amino acids. The CDR3 nucleotides are TGTGCCAGCAGCCAAGAAAGGGGGAATCAGCCCCAGCATTTT. Residues: CASSQERGNQPQHF.

This rearrangement joins TRBV11-3 to TRBJ2-1, with D maybe TRBD1 (6 bases). The V end lost 5 bases, the J end lost 4 bases, and 9 bases lay between the germline ends. The germline V gene has CDR1 SGHNT and CDR2 YENEEA. This CDR3 has 13 amino acids. As DNA, the CDR3 is TGTGCCAGCAGCCCAACAGGGTACAATGAGCAGTTCTTC. It encodes CASSPTGYNEQFF.

This clone was observed once. J is TRBJ2-2 and V is TRBV9, with no clear D. Germline V gives CDR1 SGDLS, CDR2 YYNGEE. The germline V and J ends were trimmed by 0 bases and 6 bases, with 9 bases remaining between them. The length of the CDR3 is 14 residues. The CDR3 DNA reads TGTGCCAGCAGCGTAGATCCAGTGGCCGGGGAGCTGTTTTTT. This gives the protein CASSVDPVAGELFF.

The chain uses TRBV10-3 and TRBJ1-2; 7 bases fit TRBD1. Germline CDR1 and CDR2: ENHRY and SYGVKD. CDR3 length: 16 amino acids. V lost 4 bases to trimming and J lost 6 bases; unmatched junction nucleotides: 14. The CDR3 nucleotides read TGTGCCATCAGTGCGGAGGGGGCCCGTCCCAGTAATGGCTACACCTTC. It is translated as CAISAEGARPSNGYTF.

This clone was observed once. The rearrangement links TRBV3-1 (or the pseudogene TRBV3-2) to TRBJ2-3, with a weak D call TRBD1 (5 bases). V dropped 2 bases and J dropped 5 bases, with 11 bases sitting between them. The CDR3 covers 14 residues. Germline CDR1 is LGHDT and CDR2 is YNNKEL (reference sequence). In nucleotides, the CDR3 is TGTGCCAGCAGCCAACTTGCAGGGCAAGATACGCAGTATTTT. It is translated as CASSQLAGQDTQYF.

The chain joins TRBV7-2 to TRBJ2-1; TRBD2 is a possible D gene (5 bases). Per germline, CDR1 SGHTA and CDR2 FQGNSA. The CDR3 has 13 amino acids. V gave up 2 bases and J gave up 6 bases, with 8 bases separating them. The CDR3 region has the DNA TGTGCCAGCAGCTTAATGGGGAGCAATGAGCAGTTCTTC. Its translation is CASSLMGSNEQFF.

The rearrangement uses TRBV11-2 and TRBJ2-7; 7 bases match TRBD2. After removal of 5 bases from V and 6 bases from J, the junction contained 7 bases not matched to a gene. The length of the CDR3 is 13 residues. Germline CDR1 reads SGHAT; CDR2 reads FQNNGV. CDR3: CASSLSSGGEQYF. The DNA of the CDR3 is TGTGCCAGCAGCCTCTCGTCGGGGGGCGAGCAGTACTTC.

The chain links TRBV2 to TRBJ1-2; no firm D call. Trimming took 1 base from V and 7 from J, leaving 10 bases between them. CDR1 and CDR2 from the germline V gene are SNHLY and FYNNEI. The CDR3 spans 13 residues. The CDR3 loop is CASSEDRSRGYTF. Here the CDR3 DNA reads TGTGCCAGCAGTGAAGACCGGTCCCGTGGCTACACCTTC.

The chain has TRBV7-2 and TRBJ2-4, with D tentatively TRBD1 (5 bases). From germline, CDR1 is SGHTA and CDR2 FQGNSA. Trimming cost V 0 bases and J 4 bases, with 13 bases left between them. The CDR3 is 16 amino acids. This chain's CDR3 is CASSLAGTGLKNIQYF. CDR3 coding DNA: TGTGCCAGCAGCTTAGCTGGCACAGGCTTAAAAAACATTCAGTACTTC.

The rearrangement links TRBV5-4 to TRBJ1-5, with D perhaps matching TRBD1 (6 bases). CDR3 length: 16 residues. The V end was cut by 2 bases, the J end by 1 base, with 13 bases between. In germline, CDR1 is SGHNT, CDR2 YYREEE (reference sequence). The CDR3, as DNA: TGTGCCAGCAGCTTTCGGGGGGCAGGGAGCAATCAGCCCCAGCATTTT. It specifies CASSFRGAGSNQPQHF.

The gene calls are TRBV12-3 or TRBV12-4 and TRBJ2-3; D call uncertain. V shed 6 bases and J shed 3 bases, with 10 bases lying between them. CDR3 size: 13 residues. The CDR3, as DNA: TGTGCCAGCAGCCTGGCCCAGACAGATACGCAGTATTTT. Encoded protein: CASSLAQTDTQYF.

This clone occurred once. CDR3 sequence: CASTQGENTEAFF. The DNA for the CDR3 is TGTGCCAGCACCCAAGGGGAGAACACTGAAGCTTTCTTT. The V call is TRBV2, the J call TRBJ1-1; D is perhaps TRBD1 (5 bases). The length of the CDR3 is 13 residues. Trimming removed 7 bases at V and 1 base at J, with 10 bases between. CDR1 SNHLY and CDR2 FYNNEI come from the germline V gene.

CDR3 sequence: CASSLGTLDTGELFF. The CDR3 DNA follows: TGTGCCAGCAGCCTCGGGACTTTAGACACCGGGGAGCTGTTTTTT. The chain employs TRBV7-9 and TRBJ2-2; D perhaps matches TRBD2 (6 bases). Between the trimmed V and J ends, which lost 5 bases and 3 bases, there was a span of 13 bases. CDR3 length: 15 amino acids. Germline CDR1 SEHNR, CDR2 FQNEAQ (reference sequence).

V and J are TRBV6-7 and TRBJ1-2; D gene ambiguous. TRBV6-7 is filed as an ORF, its function uncertain. The CDR3 is 14 residues long. V dropped 4 bases and J dropped 0 bases, with 9 bases sitting between them. Here the CDR3 reads CASSSHTPNYGYTF. Here the CDR3 DNA reads TGTGCCAGCAGTTCCCATACACCTAACTATGGCTACACCTTC.